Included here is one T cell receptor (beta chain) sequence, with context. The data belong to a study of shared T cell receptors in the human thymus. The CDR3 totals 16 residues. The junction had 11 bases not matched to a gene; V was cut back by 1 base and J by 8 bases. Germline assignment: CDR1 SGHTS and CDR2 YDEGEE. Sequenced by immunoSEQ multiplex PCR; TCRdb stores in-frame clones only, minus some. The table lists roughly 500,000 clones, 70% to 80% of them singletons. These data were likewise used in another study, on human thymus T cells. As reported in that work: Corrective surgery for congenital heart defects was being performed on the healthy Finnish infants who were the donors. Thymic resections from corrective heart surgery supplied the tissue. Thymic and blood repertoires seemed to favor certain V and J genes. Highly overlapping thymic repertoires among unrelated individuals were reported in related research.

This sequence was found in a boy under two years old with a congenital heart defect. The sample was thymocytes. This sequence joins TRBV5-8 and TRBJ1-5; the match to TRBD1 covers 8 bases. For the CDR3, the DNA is TGTGCCAGCAGCTTGCGTTTGGGACAGGAAATCAAGCCCCAGCATTTT. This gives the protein CASSLRLGQEIKPQHF.